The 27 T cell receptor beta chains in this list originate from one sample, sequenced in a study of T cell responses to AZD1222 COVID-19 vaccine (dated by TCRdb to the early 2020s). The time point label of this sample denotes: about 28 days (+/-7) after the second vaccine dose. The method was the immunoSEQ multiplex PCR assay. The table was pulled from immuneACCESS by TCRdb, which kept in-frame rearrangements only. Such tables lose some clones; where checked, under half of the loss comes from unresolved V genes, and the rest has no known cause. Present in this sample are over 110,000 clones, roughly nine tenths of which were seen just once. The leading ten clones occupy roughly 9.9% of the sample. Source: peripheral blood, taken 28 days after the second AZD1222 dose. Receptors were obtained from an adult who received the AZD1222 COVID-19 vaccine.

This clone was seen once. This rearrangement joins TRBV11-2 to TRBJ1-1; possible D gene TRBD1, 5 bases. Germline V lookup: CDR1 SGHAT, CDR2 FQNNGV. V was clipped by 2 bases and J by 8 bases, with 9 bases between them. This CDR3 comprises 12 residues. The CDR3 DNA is TGTGCCAGCAGCTTAACGGACAAAGAAGCTTTCTTT. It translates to CASSLTDKEAFF.

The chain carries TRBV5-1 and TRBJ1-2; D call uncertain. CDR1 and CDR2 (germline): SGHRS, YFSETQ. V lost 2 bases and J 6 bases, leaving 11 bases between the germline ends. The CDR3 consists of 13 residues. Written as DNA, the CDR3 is TGCGCCAGCAGCTTCGCCCCGTCTGATGGCTACACCTTC. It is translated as CASSFAPSDGYTF.

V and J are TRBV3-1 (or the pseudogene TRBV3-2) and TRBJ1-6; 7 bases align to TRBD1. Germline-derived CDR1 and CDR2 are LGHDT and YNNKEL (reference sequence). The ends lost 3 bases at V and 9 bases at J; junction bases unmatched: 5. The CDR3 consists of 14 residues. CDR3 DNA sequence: TGTGCCAGCAGCCAGGGACAGATCGGTTCACCCCTCCACTTT. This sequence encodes CASSQGQIGSPLHF.

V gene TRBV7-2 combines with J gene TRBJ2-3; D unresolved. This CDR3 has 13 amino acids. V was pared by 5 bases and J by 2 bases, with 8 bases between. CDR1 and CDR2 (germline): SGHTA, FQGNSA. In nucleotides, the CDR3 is TGTGCCAGCAGCGGGGTCTTCACAGATACGCAGTATTTT. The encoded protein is CASSGVFTDTQYF.

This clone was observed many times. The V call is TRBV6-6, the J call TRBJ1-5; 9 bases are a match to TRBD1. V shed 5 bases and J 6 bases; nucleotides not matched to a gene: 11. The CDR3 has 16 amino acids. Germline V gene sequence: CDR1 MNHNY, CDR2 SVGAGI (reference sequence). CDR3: CASSRITGGLGQPQHF. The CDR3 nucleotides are TGTGCCAGCAGTCGAATCACAGGGGGCTTAGGTCAGCCCCAGCATTTT.

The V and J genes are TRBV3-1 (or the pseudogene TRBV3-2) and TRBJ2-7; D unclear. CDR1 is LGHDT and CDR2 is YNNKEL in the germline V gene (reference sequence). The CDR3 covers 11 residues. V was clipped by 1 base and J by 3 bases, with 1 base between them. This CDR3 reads CASSQGYEQYV. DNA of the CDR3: TGTGCCAGCAGCCAAGGCTACGAGCAGTACGTC.

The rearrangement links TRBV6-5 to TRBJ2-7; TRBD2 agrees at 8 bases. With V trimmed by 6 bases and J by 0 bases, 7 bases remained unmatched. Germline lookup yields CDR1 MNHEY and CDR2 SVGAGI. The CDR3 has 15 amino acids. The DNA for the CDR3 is TGTGCCAGCAGCCGGGGGGGACTAGGCTCCTACGAGCAGTACTTC. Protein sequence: CASSRGGLGSYEQYF.

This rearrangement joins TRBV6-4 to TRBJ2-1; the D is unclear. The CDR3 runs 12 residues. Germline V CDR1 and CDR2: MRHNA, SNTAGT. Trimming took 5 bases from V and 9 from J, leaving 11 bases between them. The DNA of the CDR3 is TGTGCCAGCAGTTCCTGGGGTGGTGAGCAGTTCTTC. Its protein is CASSSWGGEQFF.

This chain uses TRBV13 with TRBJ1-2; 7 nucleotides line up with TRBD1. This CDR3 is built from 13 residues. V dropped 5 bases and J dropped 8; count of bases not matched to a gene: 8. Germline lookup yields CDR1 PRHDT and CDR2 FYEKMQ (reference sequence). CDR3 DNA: TGTGCCAGCAGCACGGACAGGTCGGCCGGCTACACCTTC. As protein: CASSTDRSAGYTF.

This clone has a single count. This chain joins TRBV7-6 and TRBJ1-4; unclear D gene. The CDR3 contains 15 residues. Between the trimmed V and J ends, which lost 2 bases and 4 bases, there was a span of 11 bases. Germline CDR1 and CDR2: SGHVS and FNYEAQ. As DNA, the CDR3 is TGTGCCAGCAGCTTAAGCGGGTACATTAATGAAAAACTGTTTTTT. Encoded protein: CASSLSGYINEKLFF.

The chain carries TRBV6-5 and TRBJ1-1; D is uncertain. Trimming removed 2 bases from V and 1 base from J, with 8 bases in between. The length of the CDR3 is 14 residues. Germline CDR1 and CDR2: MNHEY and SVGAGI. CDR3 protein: CASSYGVGNTEAFF. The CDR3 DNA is TGTGCCAGCAGTTACGGGGTAGGGAACACTGAAGCTTTCTTT.

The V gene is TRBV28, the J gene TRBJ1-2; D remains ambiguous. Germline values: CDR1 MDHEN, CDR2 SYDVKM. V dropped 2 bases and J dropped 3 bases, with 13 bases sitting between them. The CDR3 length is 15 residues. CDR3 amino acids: CASSLGLPGDYGYTF. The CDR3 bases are TGTGCCAGCAGTTTAGGGTTGCCCGGGGACTATGGCTACACCTTC.

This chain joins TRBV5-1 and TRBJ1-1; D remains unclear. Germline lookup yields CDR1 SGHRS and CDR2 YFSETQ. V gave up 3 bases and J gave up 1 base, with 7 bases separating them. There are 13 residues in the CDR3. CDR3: CASSSVGNTEAFF. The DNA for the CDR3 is TGCGCCAGCAGCTCGGTCGGGAACACTGAAGCTTTCTTT. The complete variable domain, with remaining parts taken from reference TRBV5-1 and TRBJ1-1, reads KAGVTQTPRYLIKTRGQQVTLSCSPISGHRSVSWYQQTPGQGLQFLFEYFSETQRNKGNFPGRFSGRQFSNSRSEMNVSTLELGDSALYLCASSSVGNTEAFFGQGTRLTVV.

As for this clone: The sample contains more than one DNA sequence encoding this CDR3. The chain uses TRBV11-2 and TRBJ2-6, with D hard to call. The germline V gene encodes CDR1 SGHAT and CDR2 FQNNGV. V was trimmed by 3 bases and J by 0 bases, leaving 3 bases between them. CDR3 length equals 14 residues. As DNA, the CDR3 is TGTGCCAGCAGCTTGGTCTCTGGGGCCAACGTCCTGACTTTC. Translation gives CASSLVSGANVLTF.

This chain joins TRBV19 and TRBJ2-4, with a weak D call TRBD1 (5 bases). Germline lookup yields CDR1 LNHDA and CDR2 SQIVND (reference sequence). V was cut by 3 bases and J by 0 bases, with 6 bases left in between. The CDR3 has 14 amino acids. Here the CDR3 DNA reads TGTGCCAGTAGTATCAGGGAAGCCAAAAACATTCAGTACTTC. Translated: CASSIREAKNIQYF.

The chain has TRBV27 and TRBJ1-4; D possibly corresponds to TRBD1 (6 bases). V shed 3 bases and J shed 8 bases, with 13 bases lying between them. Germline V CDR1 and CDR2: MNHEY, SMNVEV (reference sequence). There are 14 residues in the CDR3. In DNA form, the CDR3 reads TGTGCCAGCAGTTTGTTGGGGGCGGAAGAAAAACTGTTTTTT. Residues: CASSLLGAEEKLFF.

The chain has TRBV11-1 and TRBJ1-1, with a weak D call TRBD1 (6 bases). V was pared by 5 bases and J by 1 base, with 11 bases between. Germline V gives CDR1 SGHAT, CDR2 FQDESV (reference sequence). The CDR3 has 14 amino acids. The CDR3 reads CASSPWTENTEAFF. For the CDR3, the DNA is TGTGCCAGCAGCCCCTGGACAGAGAACACTGAAGCTTTCTTT.

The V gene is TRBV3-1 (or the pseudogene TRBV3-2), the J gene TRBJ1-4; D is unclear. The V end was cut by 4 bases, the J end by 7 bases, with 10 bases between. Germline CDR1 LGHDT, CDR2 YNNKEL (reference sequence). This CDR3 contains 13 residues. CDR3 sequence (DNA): TGTGCCAGCAGCCTAGCCGGAGCTGAAAAACTGTTTTTT. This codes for CASSLAGAEKLFF.

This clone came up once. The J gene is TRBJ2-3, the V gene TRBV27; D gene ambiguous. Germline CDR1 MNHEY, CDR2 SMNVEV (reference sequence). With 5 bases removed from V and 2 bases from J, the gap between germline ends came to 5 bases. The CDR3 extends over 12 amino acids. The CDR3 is CASSTLTDTQYF. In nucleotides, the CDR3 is TGTGCCAGCAGTACCCTCACAGATACGCAGTATTTT.

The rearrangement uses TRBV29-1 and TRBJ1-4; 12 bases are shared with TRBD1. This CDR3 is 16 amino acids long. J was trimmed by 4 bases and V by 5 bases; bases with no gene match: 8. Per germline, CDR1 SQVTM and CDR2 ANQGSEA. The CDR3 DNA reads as TGCAGCGTTCGTCCCGGGACAGGGGGCGTTAATGAAAAACTGTTTTTT. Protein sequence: CSVRPGTGGVNEKLFF.

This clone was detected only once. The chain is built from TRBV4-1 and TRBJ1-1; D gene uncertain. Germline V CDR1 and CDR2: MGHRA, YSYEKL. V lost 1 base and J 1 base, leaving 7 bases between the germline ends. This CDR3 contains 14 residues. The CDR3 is CASSQGEPNTEAFF. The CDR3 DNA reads TGCGCCAGCAGCCAAGGGGAGCCGAACACTGAAGCTTTCTTT.

The DNA of the CDR3 is TGTGCCAGCAGCTTAGCGGAGAGAGCCTCTGGAAACACCATATATTTT. As protein: CASSLAERASGNTIYF. V usage is TRBV7-2 and J usage is TRBJ1-3, with unresolved D. The CDR3 spans 16 residues. Deletions cut 0 bases from V and 0 bases from J, with 9 bases between. Germline V gene data show CDR1 as SGHTA and CDR2 as FQGNSA.

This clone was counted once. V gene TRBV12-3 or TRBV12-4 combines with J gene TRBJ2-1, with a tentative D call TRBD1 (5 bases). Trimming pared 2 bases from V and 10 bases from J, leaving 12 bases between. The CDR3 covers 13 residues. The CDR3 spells CASSLYQGTEQFF. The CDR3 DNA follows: TGTGCCAGCAGTTTATATCAGGGCACGGAGCAGTTCTTC.

CDR3: CASSQDGTGQGNTIYF. The DNA of the CDR3 is TGTGCCAGCAGCCAAGATGGGACAGGGCAGGGAAACACCATATATTTT. The chain combines TRBV4-2 with TRBJ1-3; 9 bases map to TRBD1. The J segment lost 4 bases and the V segment lost 0 bases, leaving 4 bases of the junction unmatched. This CDR3 has 16 amino acids. CDR1 and CDR2 from the germline V gene are LGHNA and YNFKEQ.

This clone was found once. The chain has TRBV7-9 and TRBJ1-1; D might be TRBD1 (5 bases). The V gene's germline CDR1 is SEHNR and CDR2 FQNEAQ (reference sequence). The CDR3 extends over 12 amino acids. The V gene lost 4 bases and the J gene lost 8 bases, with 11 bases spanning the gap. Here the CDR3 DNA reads TGTGCCAGCAGCTCGGACATTCCCGAAGCTTTCTTT. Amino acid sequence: CASSSDIPEAFF.

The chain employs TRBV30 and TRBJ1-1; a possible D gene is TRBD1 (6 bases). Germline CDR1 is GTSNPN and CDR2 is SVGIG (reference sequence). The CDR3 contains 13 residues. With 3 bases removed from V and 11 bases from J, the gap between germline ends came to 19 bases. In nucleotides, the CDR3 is TGTGCCTGGAGCGTGGGGGCAGGGCCTTTTGCTTTCTTT. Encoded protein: CAWSVGAGPFAFF.

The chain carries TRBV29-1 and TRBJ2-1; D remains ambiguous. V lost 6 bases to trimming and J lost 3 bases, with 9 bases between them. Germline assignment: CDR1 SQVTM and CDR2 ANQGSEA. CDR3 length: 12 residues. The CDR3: CSVVDHYNEQFF. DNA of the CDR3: TGCAGCGTCGTGGACCACTACAATGAGCAGTTCTTC.